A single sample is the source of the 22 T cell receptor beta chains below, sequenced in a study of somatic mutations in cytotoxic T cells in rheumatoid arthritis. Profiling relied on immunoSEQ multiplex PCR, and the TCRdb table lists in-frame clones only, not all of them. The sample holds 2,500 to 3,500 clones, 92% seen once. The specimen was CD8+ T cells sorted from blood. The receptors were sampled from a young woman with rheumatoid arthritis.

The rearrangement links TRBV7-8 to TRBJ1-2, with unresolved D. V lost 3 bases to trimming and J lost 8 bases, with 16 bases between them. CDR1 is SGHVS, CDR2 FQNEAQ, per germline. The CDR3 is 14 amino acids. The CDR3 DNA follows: TGTGCCAGCAGCTTGCATGGGGAGGCTTCCGGCTACACCTTC. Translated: CASSLHGEASGYTF.

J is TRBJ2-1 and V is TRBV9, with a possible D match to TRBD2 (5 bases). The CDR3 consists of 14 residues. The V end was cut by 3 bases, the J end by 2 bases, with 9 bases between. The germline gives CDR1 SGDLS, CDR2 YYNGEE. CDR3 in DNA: TGTGCCAGCAGCGCCGGGAACCCCTACAATGAGCAGTTCTTC. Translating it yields CASSAGNPYNEQFF.

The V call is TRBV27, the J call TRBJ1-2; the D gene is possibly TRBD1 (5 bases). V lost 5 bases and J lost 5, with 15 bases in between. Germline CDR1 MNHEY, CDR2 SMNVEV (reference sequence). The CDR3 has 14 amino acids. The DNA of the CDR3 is TGTGCCAGCAGTCCCGTTGGGGGGTCTTATGGCTACACCTTC. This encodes CASSPVGGSYGYTF.

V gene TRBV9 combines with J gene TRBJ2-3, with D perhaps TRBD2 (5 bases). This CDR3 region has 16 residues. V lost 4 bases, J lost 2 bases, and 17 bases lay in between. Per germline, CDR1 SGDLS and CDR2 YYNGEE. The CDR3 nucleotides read TGTGCCAGCAGCCCAACCGGAGGCGGCTACACAGATACGCAGTATTTT. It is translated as CASSPTGGGYTDTQYF.

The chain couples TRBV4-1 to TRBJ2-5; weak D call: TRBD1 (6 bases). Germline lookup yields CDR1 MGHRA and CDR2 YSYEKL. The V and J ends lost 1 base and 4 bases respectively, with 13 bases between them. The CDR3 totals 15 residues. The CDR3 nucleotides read TGCGCCAGCAGCCAAGCCTACAGGGAAGGAGAGACCCAGTACTTC. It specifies CASSQAYREGETQYF.

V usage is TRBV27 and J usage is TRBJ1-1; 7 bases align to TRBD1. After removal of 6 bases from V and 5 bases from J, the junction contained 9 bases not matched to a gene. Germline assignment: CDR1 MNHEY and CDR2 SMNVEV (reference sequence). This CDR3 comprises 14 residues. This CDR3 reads CASRTKQGGTEAFF. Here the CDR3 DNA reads TGTGCCAGCAGAACCAAGCAGGGGGGAACTGAAGCTTTCTTT.

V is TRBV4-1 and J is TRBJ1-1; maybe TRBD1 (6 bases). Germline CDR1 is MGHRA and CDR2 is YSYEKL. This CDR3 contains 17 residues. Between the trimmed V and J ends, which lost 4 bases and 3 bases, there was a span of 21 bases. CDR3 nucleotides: TGCGCCAGCAGCCGGTTACCCTCGGACAGCCTGGACACTGAAGCTTTCTTT. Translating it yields CASSRLPSDSLDTEAFF.

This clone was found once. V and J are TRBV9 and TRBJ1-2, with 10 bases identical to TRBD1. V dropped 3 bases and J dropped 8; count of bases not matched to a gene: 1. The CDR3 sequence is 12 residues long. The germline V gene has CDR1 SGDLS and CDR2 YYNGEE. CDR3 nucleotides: TGTGCCAGCAGCGCGACAGGGGGCGGCTACACCTTC. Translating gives CASSATGGGYTF.

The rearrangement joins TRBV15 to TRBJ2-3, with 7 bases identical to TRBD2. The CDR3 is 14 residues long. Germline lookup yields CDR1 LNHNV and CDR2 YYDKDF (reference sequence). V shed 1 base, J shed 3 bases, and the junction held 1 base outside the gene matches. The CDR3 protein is CATSRAGGTDTQYF. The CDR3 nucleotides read TGTGCCACCAGCAGAGCGGGGGGAACAGATACGCAGTATTTT.

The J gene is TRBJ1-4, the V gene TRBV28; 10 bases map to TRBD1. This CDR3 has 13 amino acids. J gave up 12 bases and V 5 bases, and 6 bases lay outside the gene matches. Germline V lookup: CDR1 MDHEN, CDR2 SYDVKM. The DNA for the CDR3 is TGTGCCAGCAGTCCCGGGACAGGGGTACAACTGTTTTTT. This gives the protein CASSPGTGVQLFF. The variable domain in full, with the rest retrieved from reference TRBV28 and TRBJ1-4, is DVKVTQSSRYLVKRTGEKVFLECVQDMDHENMFWYRQDPGLGLRLIYFSYDVKMKEKGDIPEGYSVSREKKERFSLILESASTNQTSMYLCASSPGTGVQLFFGSGTQLSVL.

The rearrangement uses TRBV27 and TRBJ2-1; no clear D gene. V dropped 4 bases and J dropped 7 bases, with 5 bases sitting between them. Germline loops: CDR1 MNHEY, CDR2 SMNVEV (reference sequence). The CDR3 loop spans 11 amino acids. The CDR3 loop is CASSYGNEQFF. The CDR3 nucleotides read TGTGCCAGCAGTTACGGGAATGAGCAGTTCTTC.

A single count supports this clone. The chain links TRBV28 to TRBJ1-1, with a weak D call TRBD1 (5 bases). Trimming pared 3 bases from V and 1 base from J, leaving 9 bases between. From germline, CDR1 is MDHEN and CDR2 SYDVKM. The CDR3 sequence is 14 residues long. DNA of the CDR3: TGTGCCAGCAGTTTTAAGCAGGGGAACACTGAAGCTTTCTTT. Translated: CASSFKQGNTEAFF. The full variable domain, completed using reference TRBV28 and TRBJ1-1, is DVKVTQSSRYLVKRTGEKVFLECVQDMDHENMFWYRQDPGLGLRLIYFSYDVKMKEKGDIPEGYSVSREKKERFSLILESASTNQTSMYLCASSFKQGNTEAFFGQGTRLTVV.

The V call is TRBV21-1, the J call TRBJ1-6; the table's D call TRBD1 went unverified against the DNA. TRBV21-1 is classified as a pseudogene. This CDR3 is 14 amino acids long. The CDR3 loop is CASPDSRPRSPLHF. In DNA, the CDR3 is TGTGCCAGCCCGGACAGTCGTCCGAGGTCACCCCTCCACTTT.

The CDR3 DNA sequence: TGTGCCAGCAGCCCTTCAGTAGAGCAGTACTTC. It yields the protein CASSPSVEQYF. The chain recombines TRBV7-8 with TRBJ2-7, with D uncertain. Germline lookup yields CDR1 SGHVS and CDR2 FQNEAQ. The V gene lost 5 bases and the J gene lost 7 bases, with 9 bases spanning the gap. The CDR3 spans 11 residues.

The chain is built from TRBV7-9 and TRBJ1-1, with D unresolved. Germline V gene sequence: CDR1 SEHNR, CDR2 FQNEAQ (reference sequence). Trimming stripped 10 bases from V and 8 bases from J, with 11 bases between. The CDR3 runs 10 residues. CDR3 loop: CATGVREAFF. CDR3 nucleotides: TGTGCCACCGGGGTTCGGGAAGCTTTCTTT. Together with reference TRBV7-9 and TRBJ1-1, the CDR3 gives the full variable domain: DTGVSQNPRHKITKRGQNVTFRCDPISEHNRLYWYRQTLGQGPEFLTYFQNEAQLEKSRLLSDRFSAERPKGSFSTLEIQRTEQGDSAMYLCATGVREAFFGQGTRLTVV.

CDR3 nucleotide sequence: TGTGCCAGCAGACAAAACCTAGGGGAAGGCAATGAGCAGTTCTTC. Its translation: CASRQNLGEGNEQFF. The J gene is TRBJ2-1, the V gene TRBV7-3, with D perhaps matching TRBD1 (5 bases). V shed 6 bases and J shed 6 bases, with 18 bases lying between them. Looked up from germline, CDR1 is SGHTA and CDR2 is FQGTGA. This CDR3 is 15 amino acids long.

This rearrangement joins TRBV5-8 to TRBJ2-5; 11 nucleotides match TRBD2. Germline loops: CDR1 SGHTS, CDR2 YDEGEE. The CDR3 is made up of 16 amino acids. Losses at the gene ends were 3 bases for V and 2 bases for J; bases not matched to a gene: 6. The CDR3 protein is CASSSRLAGLQETQYF. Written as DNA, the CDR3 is TGTGCCAGCAGCTCCCGACTAGCGGGGTTACAAGAGACCCAGTACTTC. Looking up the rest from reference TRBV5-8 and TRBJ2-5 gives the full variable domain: EAGVTQSPTHLIKTRGQQATLRCSPISGHTSVYWYQQALGLGLQFLLWYDEGEERNRGNFPPRFSGRQFPNYSSELNVNALELEDSALYLCASSSRLAGLQETQYFGPGTRLLVL.

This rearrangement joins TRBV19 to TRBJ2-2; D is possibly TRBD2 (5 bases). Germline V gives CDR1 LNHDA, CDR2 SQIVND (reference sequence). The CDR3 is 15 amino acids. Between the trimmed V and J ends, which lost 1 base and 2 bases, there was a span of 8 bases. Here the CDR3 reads CASSIVAGNTGELFF. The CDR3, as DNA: TGTGCCAGTAGTATAGTCGCGGGTAACACCGGGGAGCTGTTTTTT.

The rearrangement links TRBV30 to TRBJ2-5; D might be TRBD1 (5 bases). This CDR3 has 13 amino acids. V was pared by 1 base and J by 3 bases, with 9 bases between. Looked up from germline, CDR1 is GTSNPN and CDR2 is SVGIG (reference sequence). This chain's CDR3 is CAWSEGLKETQYF. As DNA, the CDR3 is TGTGCCTGGAGTGAGGGGTTAAAAGAGACCCAGTACTTC.

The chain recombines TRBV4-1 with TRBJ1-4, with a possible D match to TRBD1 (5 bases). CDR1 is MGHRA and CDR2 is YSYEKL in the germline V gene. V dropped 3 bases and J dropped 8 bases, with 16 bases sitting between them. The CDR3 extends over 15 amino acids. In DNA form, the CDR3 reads TGCGCCAGCAGCCACTTGGACAACCCGAGCGAAAAACTGTTTTTT. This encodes CASSHLDNPSEKLFF.

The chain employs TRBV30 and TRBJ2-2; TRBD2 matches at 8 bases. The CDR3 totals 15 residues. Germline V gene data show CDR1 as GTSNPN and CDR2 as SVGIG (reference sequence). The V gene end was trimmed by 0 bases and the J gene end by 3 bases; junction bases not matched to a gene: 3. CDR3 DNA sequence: TGTGCCTGGAGTGTGAGCGGGGGTCACACCGGGGAGCTGTTTTTT. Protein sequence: CAWSVSGGHTGELFF.

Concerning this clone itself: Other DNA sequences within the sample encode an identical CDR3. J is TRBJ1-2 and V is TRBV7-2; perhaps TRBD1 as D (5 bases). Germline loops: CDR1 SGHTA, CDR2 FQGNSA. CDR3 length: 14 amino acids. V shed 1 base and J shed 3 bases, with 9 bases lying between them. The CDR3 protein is CASSLGGAYYGYTF. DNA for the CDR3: TGTGCCAGCAGCTTAGGGGGCGCTTACTATGGCTACACCTTC.